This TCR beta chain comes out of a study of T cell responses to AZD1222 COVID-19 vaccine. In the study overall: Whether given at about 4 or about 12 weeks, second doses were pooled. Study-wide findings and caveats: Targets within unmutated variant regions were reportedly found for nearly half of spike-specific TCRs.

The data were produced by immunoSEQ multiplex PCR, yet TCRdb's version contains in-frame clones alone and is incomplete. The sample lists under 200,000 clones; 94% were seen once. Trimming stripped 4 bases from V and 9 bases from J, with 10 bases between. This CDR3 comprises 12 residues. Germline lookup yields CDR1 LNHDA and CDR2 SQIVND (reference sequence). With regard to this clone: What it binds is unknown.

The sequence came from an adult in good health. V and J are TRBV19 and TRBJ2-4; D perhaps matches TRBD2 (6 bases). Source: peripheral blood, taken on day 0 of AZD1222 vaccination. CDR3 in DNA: TGTGCCAGTAGTAAGACTAGTACCATTCAGTACTTC. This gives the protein CASSKTSTIQYF.